The clone carrying this T cell receptor (beta chain) is a singleton in its sample. CDR3 length equals 15 residues. V was shortened by 0 bases and J by 2 bases, with 8 bases between the two germline ends. Germline CDR1 and CDR2: LGHNA and YNFKEQ. The sample is drawn from a study of T cell changes during pregnancy in multiple sclerosis. Produced via immunoSEQ multiplex PCR; TCRdb's table is partial and in-frame only. The table lists 15,000 to 20,000 clones, about nine tenths of them singletons. This clonotype originated in a female donor in good health, enrolled as a control in a pregnancy study. The sequenced sample was CD8+ T cells from peripheral blood mononuclear cells, obtained in the third trimester of pregnancy. The chain couples TRBV4-2 to TRBJ1-5; unclear D gene. The chain's CDR3 is CASSQDRVGNQPQHF. CDR3 bases: TGTGCCAGCAGCCAAGATCGGGTCGGCAATCAGCCCCAGCATTTT.